The 4 T cell receptor beta chains given below trace back to one sample, sequenced in a study of identical twins. TCRdb called the 5' RACE reads again in MiXCR, with one record for every CDR3 protein. The sample carries about 660,000 distinct CDR3 sequences, less than 10% recorded once. The same sample was also studied in work on yellow fever vaccine responses in identical twins.

The sample taken for sequencing was PBMCs. The receptors originated from a woman under 30 in good health.

This clonotype was counted ten times or more. This chain links TRBV10-3 with TRBJ2-1; D is perhaps TRBD1 (6 bases). CDR3 length: 13 amino acids. Germline V CDR1 and CDR2: ENHRY, SYGVKD. Trimming left V 6 bases short and J 8 bases short, with 14 bases between. The CDR3 sequence is CAIRGTLGDEQFF. CDR3 bases: TGTGCCATCAGGGGGACACTCGGGGATGAGCAGTTCTTC.

This clonotype was detected a few times. The V call is TRBV6-2 or TRBV6-3, the J call TRBJ2-7, with D perhaps TRBD2 (5 bases). Trimming stripped 0 bases from V and 5 bases from J, with 8 bases between. This CDR3 has 13 residues. Looked up from germline, CDR1 is MNHEY and CDR2 is SVGEGT. CDR3 DNA sequence: TGTGCCAGCAGTTACTCGGACTGGAACGAGCAGTACTTC. Protein product: CASSYSDWNEQYF.

V and J are TRBV27 and TRBJ1-2; 7 bases are a match to TRBD1. The trim removed 6 bases at V and 7 bases at J, leaving 8 bases unmatched. Germline V lookup: CDR1 MNHEY, CDR2 SMNVEV (reference sequence). The length of the CDR3 is 13 residues. DNA of the CDR3: TGTGCCAGCAGCCGGGACAGCTACGCTGGCTACACCTTC. Its translation: CASSRDSYAGYTF.

The chain combines TRBV4-3 with TRBJ2-3; a possible D gene is TRBD2 (6 bases). Trimming took off 2 bases at V and 0 bases at J, with 6 bases between the two ends. The germline CDR1 and CDR2 sequences are LGHNA and YSLEER. The CDR3 sequence is 14 residues long. The chain's CDR3 is CASSQSGSTDTQYF. The CDR3 region has the DNA TGCGCCAGCAGCCAAAGCGGGAGCACAGATACGCAGTATTTT.